The T cell receptor (beta chain) under discussion was sequenced for a study of CDR3 diversity in severe acne. Germline lookup yields CDR1 SGHNT and CDR2 YYREEE (reference sequence). With 0 bases removed from V and 5 bases from J, the gap between germline ends came to 9 bases. The CDR3 totals 13 residues. TCRdb re-called the PCR reads through MiXCR, storing one row per CDR3 protein. The sample lists over 100,000 distinct CDR3 sequences; about half were seen once. The chain has TRBV5-4 and TRBJ2-7; possibly TRBD1 or TRBD2 for D (6 bases each). The sequenced sample was blood. The receptor was isolated from a male donor with acne. DNA of the CDR3: TGTGCCAGCAGCTTGGTGGGGGGCGACGAGCAGTACTTC. Protein sequence: CASSLVGGDEQYF.